These 27 T cell receptor beta chains share one sample of origin, sequenced in a study of blood T cell repertoires in COVID-19. The method was immunoSEQ multiplex PCR; TCRdb's version includes in-frame clones alone and lacks a portion of them. Here the sample spans about 62,000 clones, around 79% being singletons. Material for sequencing was peripheral blood. Receptors were obtained from a man in his 60s with acute or convalescent COVID-19.

For the CDR3, the DNA is TGCAGCGTTAAGGGTGGAGGAAAACTGTTTTTT. Translated, it gives CSVKGGGKLFF. The chain links TRBV29-1 to TRBJ1-4; D unclear. This CDR3 has 11 residues. V was pared by 5 bases and J by 10 bases, with 11 bases between. Germline V lookup: CDR1 SQVTM, CDR2 ANQGSEA.

This sequence joins TRBV2 and TRBJ2-5; D may be TRBD2 (6 bases). Germline CDR1 is SNHLY and CDR2 is FYNNEI. The CDR3 length is 12 residues. Trimming stripped 7 bases from V and 5 bases from J, with 11 bases between. CDR3 residues: CASTTRGETQYF. In DNA form, the CDR3 reads TGTGCCAGCACCACACGGGGGGAGACCCAGTACTTC. Using reference TRBV2 and TRBJ2-5 for the parts outside the CDR3, the full variable domain is EPEVTQTPSHQVTQMGQEVILRCVPISNHLYFYWYRQILGQKVEFLVSFYNNEISEKSEIFDDQFSVERPDGSNFTLKIRSTKLEDSAMYFCASTTRGETQYFGPGTRLLVL.

The chain employs TRBV19 and TRBJ1-1, with TRBD1 matching 10 bases. The CDR3 extends over 15 amino acids. The V gene's germline CDR1 is LNHDA and CDR2 SQIVND (reference sequence). V was clipped by 4 bases and J by 5 bases; unmatched bases: 7. CDR3 region: CASSKQGQGRTEAFF. CDR3 nucleotides: TGTGCCAGTAGTAAACAGGGACAGGGGAGGACTGAAGCTTTCTTT.

The chain uses TRBV27 and TRBJ2-7; 7 nucleotides agree with TRBD2. Germline trimming cut 5 bases from V and 2 bases from J; bases unmatched to any gene: 6. There are 14 residues in the CDR3. CDR1 and CDR2 from the germline V gene are MNHEY and SMNVEV (reference sequence). CDR3 bases: TGTGCCAGCAGTCCCTCTAGCGGCCCCTACGAGCAGTACTTC. Protein product: CASSPSSGPYEQYF.

The J gene is TRBJ2-2, the V gene TRBV14; no firm D call. CDR1 is SGHDN, CDR2 FVKESK, per germline. Trimming took 5 bases from V and 7 from J, leaving 8 bases between them. This CDR3 is built from 12 residues. The CDR3: CASSFQFGELFF. The DNA for the CDR3 is TGTGCCAGCAGCTTCCAATTCGGGGAGCTGTTTTTT.

This clone has only a few counts. The rearrangement links TRBV27 to TRBJ1-6, with 7 nucleotides matching TRBD1. The germline V gene has CDR1 MNHEY and CDR2 SMNVEV (reference sequence). CDR3 length: 17 amino acids. Trimming cost V 3 bases and J 3 bases; bases outside gene matches: 8. The CDR3 DNA reads TGTGCCAGCAGTTTCGACAGGGTGCAACTCTATAATTCACCCCTCCACTTT. Translation: CASSFDRVQLYNSPLHF.

This clone was found a few times. V is TRBV28 and J is TRBJ1-2; no definite D call. V dropped 4 bases and J dropped 7 bases, with 13 bases sitting between them. CDR1 is MDHEN, CDR2 SYDVKM, per germline. This CDR3 is 13 amino acids long. CDR3 protein: CASSSGSRGGYTF. Written as DNA, the CDR3 is TGTGCCAGCAGTTCAGGATCCCGGGGTGGCTACACCTTC.

The rearrangement uses TRBV28 and TRBJ1-2; TRBD1 matches 7 bases. J lost 3 bases, V lost 1 base, and 8 bases had no gene match. The length of the CDR3 is 16 residues. Germline CDR1 is MDHEN and CDR2 is SYDVKM. This CDR3 is CASSLSLDRVDYGYTF. The CDR3 DNA follows: TGTGCCAGCAGTTTATCCCTCGACAGGGTCGACTATGGCTACACCTTC.

This chain joins TRBV30 and TRBJ2-1; TRBD2 agrees at 10 bases. Looked up from germline, CDR1 is GTSNPN and CDR2 is SVGIG (reference sequence). With 1 base clipped from V and 4 bases from J, the junction kept 4 bases outside the gene matches. The CDR3 is 15 amino acids. DNA for the CDR3: TGTGCCTGGAGTGGCCTAGCGGGGGTGTACAATGAGCAGTTCTTC. This translates into CAWSGLAGVYNEQFF.

V gene TRBV2 combines with J gene TRBJ1-5; TRBD1 is a possible D gene (5 bases). In germline, CDR1 is SNHLY, CDR2 FYNNEI. The V and J ends lost 8 bases and 7 bases respectively, with 12 bases between them. The CDR3 has 12 residues. CDR3: CASAGLQQPQHF. CDR3 DNA sequence: TGTGCCAGCGCGGGACTCCAGCAGCCCCAGCATTTT.

The V and J genes are TRBV6-2 or TRBV6-3 and TRBJ2-7; 7 bases are a match to TRBD2. Germline CDR1 is MNHEY and CDR2 is SVGEGT. This CDR3 has 18 amino acids. V gave up 0 bases and J gave up 0 bases; unmatched junction bases: 11. The CDR3 sequence: CASSYSREKAGISYEQYF. CDR3 in DNA: TGTGCCAGCAGTTACTCGAGGGAAAAAGCGGGGATCTCCTACGAGCAGTACTTC.

V and J are TRBV6-5 and TRBJ1-3; D unresolved. V lost 6 bases to trimming and J lost 0 bases, with 6 bases between them. The CDR3 length is 13 residues. Germline assignment: CDR1 MNHEY and CDR2 SVGAGI. CDR3: CASRGHSGNTIYF. In DNA form, the CDR3 reads TGTGCCAGCAGGGGCCACTCTGGAAACACCATATATTTT.

V is TRBV7-9 and J is TRBJ1-1; D is possibly TRBD1 (5 bases). CDR1 and CDR2 from the germline V gene are SEHNR and FQNEAQ (reference sequence). The CDR3 is 13 residues long. The ends were cut back, 4 bases at V and 7 bases at J, with 13 bases in the middle. CDR3 region: CASSSGFLFEAFF. In nucleotides, the CDR3 is TGTGCCAGCAGCTCAGGGTTTCTTTTTGAAGCTTTCTTT.

CDR3 bases: TGCGCCAGCAGTTTTACCACCTCCAATTTCCAGGGCAGGGAGCTGTTTTTT. Protein: CASSFTTSNFQGRELFF. J is TRBJ2-2 and V is TRBV5-1; D might be TRBD1 (5 bases). The V gene lost 5 bases and the J gene lost 9 bases, with 26 bases spanning the gap. There are 17 residues in the CDR3. In germline, CDR1 is SGHRS, CDR2 YFSETQ.

This sequence joins TRBV30 and TRBJ1-6; the match to TRBD1 covers 7 bases. Germline CDR1 is GTSNPN and CDR2 is SVGIG (reference sequence). The CDR3 runs to 13 residues. V was pared by 1 base and J by 10 bases, with 4 bases of the junction left unmatched. CDR3 in amino acids: CAWSGTGNSPLHF. In DNA form, the CDR3 reads TGTGCCTGGAGTGGGACAGGAAACTCACCCCTCCACTTT.

The rearrangement links TRBV19 to TRBJ1-3; maybe TRBD1 (6 bases). The CDR3 runs 14 residues. V lost 5 bases, J lost 1 base, and 9 bases lay in between. CDR1 and CDR2 from the germline V gene are LNHDA and SQIVND (reference sequence). The CDR3 reads CASSPQGSGNTIYF. CDR3 sequence (DNA): TGTGCCAGTAGTCCACAGGGATCTGGAAACACCATATATTTT.

V gene TRBV2 combines with J gene TRBJ1-2, with 7 bases matching TRBD1. V trimming: 8 bases; J trimming: 6 bases; junction bases outside the gene matches: 12. The CDR3 contains 14 residues. The V gene's germline CDR1 is SNHLY and CDR2 FYNNEI. The CDR3 nucleotides are TGTGCCAGCCGAAAAGACAGGGTAGCGGATGGCTACACCTTC. Its translation: CASRKDRVADGYTF. Drawing the rest from reference TRBV2 and TRBJ1-2, the complete variable domain is EPEVTQTPSHQVTQMGQEVILRCVPISNHLYFYWYRQILGQKVEFLVSFYNNEISEKSEIFDDQFSVERPDGSNFTLKIRSTKLEDSAMYFCASRKDRVADGYTFGSGTRLTVV.

In DNA form, the CDR3 reads TGTGCCAGCAGCCGCCGGACAGGGGACACCGGGGAGCTGTTTTTT. Translation: CASSRRTGDTGELFF. The rearrangement uses TRBV5-5 and TRBJ2-2, with 9 positions matching TRBD1. V dropped 4 bases and J dropped 3; count of bases not matched to a gene: 4. The CDR3 is 15 residues long. Germline V gene sequence: CDR1 SGHKS, CDR2 YYEKEE (reference sequence).

V and J are TRBV3-1 (or the pseudogene TRBV3-2) and TRBJ2-7; TRBD2 matches at 11 bases. The germline CDR1 and CDR2 sequences are LGHDT and YNNKEL (reference sequence). This CDR3 region has 16 residues. With V trimmed by 1 base and J by 2 bases, 4 bases remained unmatched. CDR3 coding DNA: TGTGCCAGCAGCCAAGGACATAGCGGGAGGGCCTACGAGCAGTACTTC. This gives the protein CASSQGHSGRAYEQYF.

V and J are TRBV10-3 and TRBJ2-4; tentative D call: TRBD2 (5 bases). Germline V lookup: CDR1 ENHRY, CDR2 SYGVKD. Deletions cut 0 bases from V and 8 bases from J, with 8 bases between. This CDR3 region has 13 residues. The CDR3 coding sequence is TGTGCCATCAGTGAGTCCTCGGGGTACATTCAGTACTTC. Amino acid sequence: CAISESSGYIQYF.

Details on this clone: Sequence at one end of the junction differs from germline and may be a read error. The rearrangement uses TRBV5-1 and TRBJ2-7; 10 bases are a match to TRBD2. CDR1 is SGHRS and CDR2 is YFSETQ in the germline V gene. This CDR3 spans 14 amino acids. CDR3 DNA: TGCGCCAACAGCTCGCTAGCGGGGGACTACGAGCAGTACTTC. This encodes CANSSLAGDYEQYF.

This sequence joins TRBV11-2 and TRBJ2-3; 8 positions match TRBD2. The CDR3 is 16 amino acids. Losses at the gene ends were 3 bases for V and 7 bases for J; bases not matched to a gene: 12. Germline V CDR1 and CDR2: SGHAT, FQNNGV. The chain's CDR3 is CASSFSKREWENTQYF. CDR3 nucleotides: TGTGCCAGCAGCTTCTCTAAGCGGGAGTGGGAAAATACGCAGTATTTT.

The sample holds a few counts of this clone. CDR3 region: CASKGTATLNTEAFF. Here the CDR3 DNA reads TGTGCCAGCAAAGGGACAGCCACCCTGAACACTGAAGCTTTCTTT. The chain employs TRBV3-1 (or the pseudogene TRBV3-2) and TRBJ1-1; TRBD1 matches 7 bases. V lost 7 bases, J lost 0 bases, and 8 bases stayed unmatched. Per the germline V gene, CDR1 is LGHDT and CDR2 is YNNKEL (reference sequence). There are 15 residues in the CDR3.

The J gene is TRBJ2-1, the V gene TRBV11-3; 7 bases line up with TRBD1. This CDR3 is 14 amino acids long. V shed 8 bases and J 1 base; nucleotides not matched to a gene: 5. Germline loops: CDR1 SGHNT, CDR2 YENEEA. The CDR3 loop is CASGRDSSYNEQFF. DNA of the CDR3: TGTGCCAGCGGTCGGGACAGTTCCTACAATGAGCAGTTCTTC.

V usage is TRBV19 and J usage is TRBJ2-5, with 7 bases aligning to TRBD2. Germline V gives CDR1 LNHDA, CDR2 SQIVND (reference sequence). This CDR3 has 13 residues. V was clipped by 5 bases and J by 4 bases; unmatched bases: 4. The chain's CDR3 is CASSLGRGETQYF. The CDR3 DNA reads TGTGCCAGTAGTTTGGGGAGGGGAGAGACCCAGTACTTC.

CDR3 in amino acids: CASSLVLAGAYEQFF. CDR3 DNA: TGTGCCAGCAGCTTGGTGCTAGCGGGAGCCTATGAGCAGTTCTTC. The V gene is TRBV5-4, the J gene TRBJ2-1, with 10 bases fitting TRBD2. CDR1 is SGHNT, CDR2 YYREEE, per germline (reference sequence). With V trimmed by 0 bases and J by 8 bases, 5 bases remained unmatched. The CDR3 covers 15 residues.

CDR3 loop: CAWRQTATYEQYF. Written as DNA, the CDR3 is TGTGCCTGGAGGCAGACAGCTACCTACGAGCAGTACTTC. J is TRBJ2-7 and V is TRBV30, with a weak D call TRBD1 (5 bases). The V gene's germline CDR1 is GTSNPN and CDR2 SVGIG (reference sequence). CDR3 length: 13 amino acids. V gave up 3 bases and J gave up 2 bases, with 11 bases separating them.